This is a list of T cell receptor beta chains from one sample in a study of graft-versus-host responses after intestinal transplantation. The table came from immunoSEQ multiplex PCR; TCRdb's copy has only in-frame clones and leaves some out. The table includes 50,000 to 75,000 clones, around 93% detected once. Antigen specificity for these receptors is unknown. Source: unstimulated CD4+ T cells sorted from spleen or lymph node cells, taken before transplant. These receptors all come from a human donor who was the organ donor for an intestinal transplant. CDR3s include the opening cysteine and the closing phenylalanine or tryptophan. Fields, in order: clone size, J gene, D gene, V gene, CDR3 length, CDR3 DNA, CDR3 protein. A D gene is named only where the DNA matches it firmly. Rows give clone size only sometimes, using once, few, many, or a class for an expanded clone.

few,TRBJ2-6,-,TRBV10-3,14,TGTGCCATCAGACTGGGTTCCGGGGCCAACGTCCTGACTTTC,CAIRLGSGANVLTF
-,TRBJ1-2,TRBD1,TRBV27,15,TGTGCCAGCAGTACCCGGACAGGGGATACCTATGGCTACACCTTC,CASSTRTGDTYGYTF
-,TRBJ1-4,-,TRBV6-6,14,TGTGCCAGCAGTTACTCTTCAATTAATGAAAAACTGTTTTTT,CASSYSSINEKLFF
-,TRBJ2-2,-,TRBV5-1,14,TGCGCCAGCAGCTTACAGGGGAACACCGGGGAGCTGTTTTTT,CASSLQGNTGELFF
-,TRBJ2-3,-,TRBV6-1,18,TGTGCCAGCAGTGAAGGCAGGGACACATTGGGTAGTACAGATACGCAGTATTTT,CASSEGRDTLGSTDTQYF
-,TRBJ1-2,-,TRBV2,12,TGTGCCAGCAAGAGGTCTCCTTATGGCTACACCTTC,CASKRSPYGYTF
-,TRBJ2-2,-,TRBV4-1,16,TGCGCCAGCAGCCTATCGCCCCACCTGAACACCGGGGAGCTGTTTTTT,CASSLSPHLNTGELFF
-,TRBJ1-2,-,TRBV9,13,TGTGCCAGCAGCTCCGCGGCGGGGAATGGCTACACCTTC,CASSSAAGNGYTF
-,TRBJ1-2,TRBD1,TRBV10-3,16,TGTGCCATCAGTGAGTCCTCCAGGGGGCCGAACTATGGCTACACCTTC,CAISESSRGPNYGYTF
-,TRBJ1-1,-,TRBV5-6,17,TGTGCCAGCAGCTTGAGGGGAACCAAAACTTTGAACACTGAAGCTTTCTTT,CASSLRGTKTLNTEAFF
-,TRBJ1-5,-,TRBV6-5,15,TGTGCCAGCAGCCCCAGAGGGGAGGGAAATCAGCCCCAGCATTTT,CASSPRGEGNQPQHF
-,TRBJ1-6,TRBD1,TRBV4-3,15,TGCGCCAGCAGCCAAGGGGACAGGGCAAATTCACCCCTCCACTTT,CASSQGDRANSPLHF
-,TRBJ1-5,TRBD1,TRBV15,16,TGTGCCACCAGCAGAGATGGGACAGGGGCGGGTCAGCCCCAGCATTTT,CATSRDGTGAGQPQHF
-,TRBJ2-1,TRBD2,TRBV5-4,15,TGTGCCAGCAGCTTGACTAAGCGGGGGAGCAATGAGCAGTTCTTC,CASSLTKRGSNEQFF
-,TRBJ1-4,TRBD1,TRBV4-3,14,TGCGCCAGCAGCCAGGGACAGGGGATTGAAAAACTGTTTTTT,CASSQGQGIEKLFF
-,TRBJ1-2,TRBD1,TRBV2,13,TGTGCCAGCAGTAGGGACAGGAACTATGGCTACACCTTC,CASSRDRNYGYTF
few,TRBJ1-3,-,TRBV4-3,16,TGCGCCAGCAGCCAAGATCTTGGGGACACAGGAAACACCATATATTTT,CASSQDLGDTGNTIYF
-,TRBJ1-2,TRBD1,TRBV5-5,15,TGTGCCAGCAGCCACTTGGACAGGACGGCCTATGGCTACACCTTC,CASSHLDRTAYGYTF
-,TRBJ1-5,-,TRBV27,16,TGTGCCAGCAGTTTGCGACGGACAAATAGCAATCAGCCCCAGCATTTT,CASSLRRTNSNQPQHF
-,TRBJ1-6,-,TRBV5-1,15,TGCGCCAGCAGCTTGGAAGGGACATATAATTCACCCCTCCACTTT,CASSLEGTYNSPLHF
-,TRBJ1-6,-,TRBV7-2,13,TGTGCCAGCAGCCCGCTCTATAATTCACCCCTCCACTTT,CASSPLYNSPLHF
-,TRBJ2-3,-,TRBV5-5,16,TGTGCCAGCAGGCTTCTCCCTGACGACCTCCAACATACGCAGTATTTT,CASRLLPDDLQHTQYF
once,TRBJ1-4,-,TRBV5-4,9,TGTGCCAGCAGCTTCTGTCTGTTTTTT,CASSFCLFF
-,TRBJ1-3,-,TRBV6-1,14,TGTGCCAGCAGCCAGACGATCTCTGGAAACACCATATATTTT,CASSQTISGNTIYF
once,TRBJ1-5,-,TRBV7-2,14,TGTGCCAGCAGCTTAAATAGACCCAATCAGCCCCAGCATTTT,CASSLNRPNQPQHF
-,TRBJ2-7,-,TRBV21-1,17,TGTGCCAGCAGCAAACTTAGGACAGAATTACCCTCCTACGAGCAGTACTTC,CASSKLRTELPSYEQYF
-,TRBJ2-1,-,TRBV12-5,14,TGTGCTAGTGGGTCAGGGGAAGCGAACAATGAGCAGTTCTTC,CASGSGEANNEQFF
once,TRBJ1-1,-,TRBV25-1,16,TGTGCCAGCAGTGAATTTCCGGTGGAGGGCCGAGCTGAAGCTTTCTTT,CASSEFPVEGRAEAFF
once,TRBJ1-5,TRBD1,TRBV7-2,13,TGTGCCAGCAGCTTAGGGACAGGGAAGCCCCAGCATTTT,CASSLGTGKPQHF
-,TRBJ1-5,-,TRBV2,15,TGTGCCAGCAGTCAACAGACACTTAGCAATCAGCCCCAGCATTTT,CASSQQTLSNQPQHF
-,TRBJ2-3,-,TRBV7-8,14,TGTGCCAGCAGCTTAGGGAGGGGTGGGGATACGCAGTATTTT,CASSLGRGGDTQYF
-,TRBJ2-5,TRBD2,TRBV7-7,16,TGTGCTAGCAGCTTTTCTAGCGGGGGGTTCGGGGAGACCCAGTACTTC,CASSFSSGGFGETQYF
-,TRBJ2-6,-,TRBV7-3,18,TGTGCCAGCAGCTTATACGGGGCGCGGGGATCTGGGGCCAACGTCCTGACTTTC,CASSLYGARGSGANVLTF
-,TRBJ2-7,TRBD1,TRBV12-5,15,TGTGCTAGTGGTCCGGGGGACAGGGGTAGGCACGAGCAGTACTTC,CASGPGDRGRHEQYF
-,TRBJ2-7,TRBD2,TRBV4-1,16,TGCGCCAGCAGCCAAGGATGGGGGGGGAGGTTCGGCGAGCAGTACTTC,CASSQGWGGRFGEQYF
-,TRBJ2-1,TRBD2,TRBV5-1,22,TGCGCCAGCAGCTTGAACGGGCTGCGGACTAGCGGGGGATTGAGCTCCTACAATGAGCAGTTCTTC,CASSLNGLRTSGGLSSYNEQFF